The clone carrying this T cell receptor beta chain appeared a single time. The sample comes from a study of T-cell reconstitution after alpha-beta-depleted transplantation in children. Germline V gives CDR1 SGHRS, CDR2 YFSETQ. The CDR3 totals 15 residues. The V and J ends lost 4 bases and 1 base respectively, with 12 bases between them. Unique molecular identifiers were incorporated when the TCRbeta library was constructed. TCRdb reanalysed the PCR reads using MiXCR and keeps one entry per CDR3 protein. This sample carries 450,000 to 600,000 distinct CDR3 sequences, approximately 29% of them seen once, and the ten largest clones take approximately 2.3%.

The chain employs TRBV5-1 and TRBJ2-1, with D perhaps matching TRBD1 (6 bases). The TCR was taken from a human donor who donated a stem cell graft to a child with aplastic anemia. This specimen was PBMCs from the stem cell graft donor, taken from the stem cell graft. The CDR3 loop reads CASSRTQGSYNEQFF. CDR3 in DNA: TGCGCCAGCAGCCGGACTCAGGGGTCCTACAATGAGCAGTTCTTC.